The 2 T cell receptor beta chains given below trace back to one sample, sequenced in a study of blood T cell repertoires in COVID-19. TCRdb's table, derived via immunoSEQ multiplex PCR, lists solely in-frame clones and lacks some. The sample carries 290,000 or so clones, approximately 80% recorded once. Sequencing used PBMCs or T cells enriched from blood (not recorded which). Receptor source: a man aged 35 to 55 who had been exposed to COVID-19.

The chain has TRBV3-1 (or the pseudogene TRBV3-2) and TRBJ2-1; maybe TRBD2 (6 bases). Trimming took off 0 bases at V and 13 bases at J, with 19 bases between the two ends. Germline V CDR1 and CDR2: LGHDT, YNNKEL (reference sequence). CDR3 length: 15 amino acids. In nucleotides, the CDR3 is TGTGCCAGCAGCCAAGATCCTCTTCGGGGGAGCTTTCAGTTCTTC. This translates into CASSQDPLRGSFQFF.

The chain combines TRBV2 with TRBJ2-5; 9 bases agree with TRBD2. Germline V gene lookup returns CDR1 SNHLY and CDR2 FYNNEI. CDR3 size: 13 residues. Trimming removed 4 bases from V and 7 bases from J; junction bases left unmatched: 4. The CDR3 nucleotides are TGTGCCAGCAGTGGGGCTAGCGGGGTGACCCAGTACTTC. Translated, it gives CASSGASGVTQYF. Full variable domain (rest looked up from reference TRBV2 and TRBJ2-5): EPEVTQTPSHQVTQMGQEVILRCVPISNHLYFYWYRQILGQKVEFLVSFYNNEISEKSEIFDDQFSVERPDGSNFTLKIRSTKLEDSAMYFCASSGASGVTQYFGPGTRLLVL.